The 32 T cell receptor beta chains in this list originate from one sample, sequenced in a study of blood T cell repertoires in COVID-19. TCRdb's table, derived via immunoSEQ multiplex PCR, lists solely in-frame clones and lacks some. The sample has fewer than 300,000 clones, less than 90% seen once. Sequenced input: peripheral blood. The source is a woman in her seventies with active or convalescent COVID-19.

CDR3 in DNA: TGTGCCAGCAGTTCTGGCGGGGGGACCTACAATGAGCAGTTCTTC. It translates to CASSSGGGTYNEQFF. The rearrangement links TRBV6-5 to TRBJ2-1; 8 bases match TRBD2. The ends lost 4 bases at V and 2 bases at J; junction bases unmatched: 4. This CDR3 is 15 amino acids long. Germline CDR1 MNHEY, CDR2 SVGAGI.

This chain links TRBV7-6 with TRBJ1-1; possible D gene TRBD1, 6 bases. The CDR3 covers 13 residues. Germline CDR1 is SGHVS and CDR2 is FNYEAQ. V lost 1 base and J 6 bases, leaving 9 bases between the germline ends. This CDR3 is CASSLEQGAEAFF. CDR3 nucleotides: TGTGCCAGCAGCTTAGAACAGGGCGCTGAAGCTTTCTTT.

This clone was seen just once. This rearrangement joins TRBV5-5 to TRBJ1-3; D is unresolved. Between the trimmed V and J ends, which lost 5 bases and 5 bases, there was a span of 17 bases. CDR1 is SGHKS and CDR2 is YYEKEE in the germline V gene (reference sequence). CDR3 length equals 15 residues. The CDR3 region is CASSSSGSTRNTIYF. The CDR3 coding sequence is TGTGCCAGCAGTTCCTCGGGTTCCACCAGAAACACCATATATTTT.

CDR3 sequence (DNA): TGTGCCAGCAGAGCCTACCCGCGGGAGACCCAGTACTTC. Its protein product is CASRAYPRETQYF. The chain links TRBV2 to TRBJ2-5; D not resolved. The CDR3 totals 13 residues. In germline, CDR1 is SNHLY, CDR2 FYNNEI. V was shortened by 6 bases and J by 5 bases, with 13 bases between the two germline ends.

The table lists this clone with a count of one. This chain uses TRBV18 with TRBJ2-1, with TRBD2 matching over 7 bases. Germline V CDR1 and CDR2: KGHSH, LQKENI. J lost 14 bases, V lost 4 bases, and 11 bases had no gene match. This CDR3 is 13 amino acids long. The CDR3 loop is CASSQLTSEEKFF. The CDR3 nucleotides read TGTGCCAGCTCACAACTAACTAGCGAGGAAAAGTTCTTC.

J is TRBJ1-4 and V is TRBV5-1; a possible D gene is TRBD1 (5 bases). CDR3 length equals 15 residues. Looked up from germline, CDR1 is SGHRS and CDR2 is YFSETQ. Trimming took off 1 base at V and 8 bases at J, with 15 bases between the two ends. The CDR3 nucleotides read TGCGCCAGCAGCTTGACGGCAGGGATTAAGGAAAAACTGTTTTTT. It is translated as CASSLTAGIKEKLFF. The full variable domain, with the rest looked up from reference TRBV5-1 and TRBJ1-4, is KAGVTQTPRYLIKTRGQQVTLSCSPISGHRSVSWYQQTPGQGLQFLFEYFSETQRNKGNFPGRFSGRQFSNSRSEMNVSTLELGDSALYLCASSLTAGIKEKLFFGSGTQLSVL.

V and J are TRBV11-2 and TRBJ2-3; D remains unclear. The germline CDR1 and CDR2 sequences are SGHAT and FQNNGV. This CDR3 region has 14 residues. Trimming shortened V by 0 bases and J by 1 base, and 5 bases separated the two germline ends. The CDR3 bases are TGTGCCAGCAGCTTAGACACGGGCACAGATACGCAGTATTTT. The encoded protein is CASSLDTGTDTQYF.

The CDR3 DNA sequence: TGCGCCAGCAATCGTGGCGGGAGCCAAGATACGCAGTATTTT. As protein: CASNRGGSQDTQYF. The genes are TRBV10-1 and TRBJ2-3, with 7 bases that match TRBD2. Germline CDR1 is WNHNN and CDR2 is SYGVQD (reference sequence). CDR3 length: 14 residues. Trimming at V came to 7 bases and at J to 5 bases, leaving 9 bases not matched to a gene.

This clone was found many times. The chain employs TRBV3-1 (or the pseudogene TRBV3-2) and TRBJ1-1, with 9 bases lining up with TRBD1. Trimming at V came to 4 bases and at J to 7 bases, leaving 7 bases not matched to a gene. From germline, CDR1 is LGHDT and CDR2 YNNKEL (reference sequence). This CDR3 has 14 amino acids. As DNA, the CDR3 is TGTGCCAGCAGCCCGACAGGGGGGAATGTTGAAGCTTTCTTT. Amino acids: CASSPTGGNVEAFF.

V gene TRBV6-5 combines with J gene TRBJ1-6, with a weak D call TRBD1 (5 bases). This CDR3 region has 14 residues. CDR1 MNHEY and CDR2 SVGAGI come from the germline V gene. V gave up 6 bases and J gave up 7 bases, with 13 bases separating them. CDR3 sequence (DNA): TGTGCCAGCAGACCAATCCAGGGAAATTCACCCCTCCACTTT. Amino acids: CASRPIQGNSPLHF.

This sequence joins TRBV7-3 and TRBJ1-3; D remains ambiguous. V lost 3 bases and J lost 4, with 13 bases in between. The CDR3 is 15 residues long. CDR1 is SGHTA, CDR2 FQGTGA, per germline. This CDR3 reads CASSFEQDYGNTIYF. DNA for the CDR3: TGTGCCAGCAGCTTCGAGCAGGACTACGGAAACACCATATATTTT.

The CDR3 sequence: CASRPKLGGAGADTQYF. The CDR3 DNA reads TGTGCCAGCAGACCCAAACTTGGCGGGGCCGGCGCAGATACGCAGTATTTT. The rearrangement uses TRBV25-1 and TRBJ2-3, with D possibly TRBD2 on 6 matching bases. The germline V and J ends were trimmed by 6 bases and 4 bases, with 23 bases remaining between them. This CDR3 is built from 17 residues. Germline V gives CDR1 MGHDK, CDR2 SYGVNS.

The chain is built from TRBV3-1 (or the pseudogene TRBV3-2) and TRBJ1-5; no clear D gene. Trimming shortened V by 0 bases and J by 0 bases, and 12 bases separated the two germline ends. In germline, CDR1 is LGHDT, CDR2 YNNKEL (reference sequence). This CDR3 has 17 amino acids. CDR3 nucleotide sequence: TGTGCCAGCAGCCAAGATCGGTCACCGCTTAGCAATCAGCCCCAGCATTTT. Protein sequence: CASSQDRSPLSNQPQHF.

This clone occurred a few times. The chain has TRBV28 and TRBJ2-2, with D possibly being TRBD1 (6 bases). Germline CDR1 and CDR2: MDHEN and SYDVKM. Trimming stripped 1 base from V and 6 bases from J, with 12 bases between. The length of the CDR3 is 15 residues. The CDR3 sequence: CASSLYAGAAGELFF. CDR3 sequence (DNA): TGTGCCAGCAGTTTATATGCAGGGGCGGCCGGGGAGCTGTTTTTT.

This clone was seen a few times. This chain uses TRBV5-1 with TRBJ1-5; D unresolved. Germline-derived CDR1 and CDR2 are SGHRS and YFSETQ. Trimming removed 5 bases at V and 4 bases at J, with 13 bases between. The length of the CDR3 is 14 residues. The chain's CDR3 is CASSTGGGNQPQHF. CDR3 in DNA: TGCGCCAGCAGTACGGGAGGCGGAAATCAGCCCCAGCATTTT.

The chain couples TRBV29-1 to TRBJ1-4, with 8 bases aligning to TRBD1. V gave up 4 bases and J gave up 6 bases; unmatched junction bases: 4. CDR3 length equals 13 residues. Germline-derived CDR1 and CDR2 are SQVTM and ANQGSEA. DNA of the CDR3: TGCAGCGTTGGACGGACAGGGTATGAAAAACTGTTTTTT. Translating it yields CSVGRTGYEKLFF.

The V call is TRBV7-9, the J call TRBJ2-3; 7 bases fit TRBD1. This CDR3 is built from 14 residues. Germline values: CDR1 SEHNR, CDR2 FQNEAQ (reference sequence). V lost 7 bases, J lost 3 bases, and 7 bases stayed unmatched. CDR3 loop: CASIIGGGTDTQYF. DNA of the CDR3: TGTGCCAGCATAATAGGGGGCGGGACAGATACGCAGTATTTT.

CDR3 residues: CASSIVDMNTEAFF. CDR3 coding DNA: TGTGCCAGTAGTATAGTGGACATGAACACTGAAGCTTTCTTT. The genes are TRBV19 and TRBJ1-1; weak D call: TRBD1 (5 bases). The CDR3 contains 14 residues. The germline gives CDR1 LNHDA, CDR2 SQIVND (reference sequence). V was cut by 1 base and J by 0 bases, with 6 bases left in between.

The V and J genes are TRBV5-6 and TRBJ2-5, with 7 nucleotides matching TRBD1. The J segment lost 0 bases and the V segment lost 5 bases, leaving 7 bases of the junction unmatched. Germline loops: CDR1 SGHDT, CDR2 YYEEEE. The CDR3 has 15 residues. The CDR3 protein is CASSRQGQNQETQYF. The CDR3 coding sequence is TGTGCCAGCAGTCGTCAGGGACAGAACCAAGAGACCCAGTACTTC.

This sequence joins TRBV7-9 and TRBJ2-7, with TRBD2 matching over 12 bases. There are 16 residues in the CDR3. Germline loops: CDR1 SEHNR, CDR2 FQNEAQ (reference sequence). The ends lost 4 bases at V and 5 bases at J; junction bases unmatched: 9. The CDR3 DNA sequence: TGTGCCAGCAGCTCCCCTAGCGGGAGGGCCGTCCACGAGCAGTACTTC. Translating gives CASSSPSGRAVHEQYF.

The CDR3 loop is CASSLTSGGLETQYF. In DNA, the CDR3 is TGTGCCAGCAGCTTGACTAGCGGGGGACTAGAGACCCAGTACTTC. The chain carries TRBV7-3 and TRBJ2-5, with 12 positions matching TRBD2. With 3 bases clipped from V and 4 bases from J, the junction kept 3 bases outside the gene matches. The CDR3 has 15 residues. Germline assignment: CDR1 SGHTA and CDR2 FQGTGA.

The rearrangement joins TRBV4-3 to TRBJ1-2, with 8 bases identical to TRBD1. Trimming removed 0 bases from V and 10 bases from J; junction bases left unmatched: 4. The germline gives CDR1 LGHNA, CDR2 YSLEER. The length of the CDR3 is 13 residues. This CDR3 is CASSQDGQGFYTF. CDR3 nucleotide sequence: TGCGCCAGCAGCCAAGACGGACAGGGTTTCTACACCTTC.

The chain employs TRBV24-1 and TRBJ2-1; the D gene is possibly TRBD2 (6 bases). CDR1 and CDR2 from the germline V gene are KGHDR and SFDVKD. The CDR3 consists of 16 residues. Deletions cut 0 bases from V and 4 bases from J, with 12 bases between. This CDR3 is CATSDLRGSGYNEQFF. The CDR3 DNA sequence: TGTGCCACCAGTGATTTGCGGGGTAGCGGATACAATGAGCAGTTCTTC.

V is TRBV5-4 and J is TRBJ2-7; tentative D call: TRBD2 (6 bases). CDR1 and CDR2 from the germline V gene are SGHNT and YYREEE (reference sequence). The germline V and J ends were trimmed by 1 base and 5 bases, with 13 bases remaining between them. The CDR3 length is 14 residues. The CDR3 DNA reads as TGTGCCAGCAGCTTGAGGCCGGGAGCCGACGAGCAGTACTTC. Translating it yields CASSLRPGADEQYF.

This clone was recorded only once. The rearrangement uses TRBV27 and TRBJ2-1, with TRBD2 identical over 7 bases. J gave up 7 bases and V 7 bases, and 19 bases lay outside the gene matches. Germline loops: CDR1 MNHEY, CDR2 SMNVEV (reference sequence). The CDR3 is made up of 17 amino acids. This CDR3 reads CASMGTLRGKRYNEQFF. The CDR3 DNA is TGTGCCAGCATGGGTACATTGCGGGGGAAGCGGTATAATGAGCAGTTCTTC.

The genes are TRBV5-6 and TRBJ2-5; D is possibly TRBD1 (5 bases). This CDR3 is built from 15 residues. V was shortened by 0 bases and J by 1 base, with 10 bases between the two germline ends. Per the germline V gene, CDR1 is SGHDT and CDR2 is YYEEEE. The CDR3 loop is CASSLVGAIQETQYF. The CDR3 nucleotides read TGTGCCAGCAGCTTGGTTGGGGCTATCCAAGAGACCCAGTACTTC.

V is TRBV5-1 and J is TRBJ1-1; 7 positions agree with TRBD1. The CDR3 length is 15 residues. V was clipped by 3 bases and J by 0 bases; unmatched bases: 5. Looked up from germline, CDR1 is SGHRS and CDR2 is YFSETQ. CDR3 DNA: TGCGCCAGCAGCTCCTGGACAGGCATGAACACTGAAGCTTTCTTT. It specifies CASSSWTGMNTEAFF.

The V and J genes are TRBV5-1 and TRBJ2-4; 10 bases align to TRBD1. The germline gives CDR1 SGHRS, CDR2 YFSETQ. The CDR3 is made up of 16 amino acids. The ends lost 4 bases at V and 4 bases at J; junction bases unmatched: 8. In DNA, the CDR3 is TGCGCCAGCAGCCTGCCCGGGACAGGGGTAAAAAACATTCAGTACTTC. Translation gives CASSLPGTGVKNIQYF.

This chain connects TRBV3-1 (or the pseudogene TRBV3-2) to TRBJ1-5, with 8 positions matching TRBD1. The length of the CDR3 is 14 residues. Germline assignment: CDR1 LGHDT and CDR2 YNNKEL (reference sequence). J lost 5 bases, V lost 4 bases, and 4 bases had no gene match. The DNA for the CDR3 is TGTGCCAGCAGCCCATTACAGGGGGATCAGCCCCAGCATTTT. It specifies CASSPLQGDQPQHF.

This clone was detected a few times. Other DNA sequences in the same sample also yield this CDR3. V gene TRBV6-6 combines with J gene TRBJ1-1; no definite D call. Trimming removed 0 bases at V and 0 bases at J, with 8 bases between. Germline V gene sequence: CDR1 MNHNY, CDR2 SVGAGI (reference sequence). This CDR3 has 15 residues. The CDR3 sequence: CASSYSPGLNTEAFF. The CDR3 nucleotides are TGTGCCAGCAGTTACTCGCCAGGTCTGAACACTGAAGCTTTCTTT.

The CDR3 sequence: CASSLIPVAGNDNEQFF. CDR3 in DNA: TGTGCCAGCAGCTTAATCCCCGTAGCCGGAAATGACAATGAGCAGTTCTTC. V usage is TRBV7-9 and J usage is TRBJ2-1; no clear D gene. Germline V CDR1 and CDR2: SEHNR, FQNEAQ (reference sequence). CDR3 size: 17 residues. V lost 2 bases and J 5 bases, leaving 19 bases between the germline ends.

The gene calls are TRBV4-3 and TRBJ1-1; D ambiguous. The germline V gene encodes CDR1 LGHNA and CDR2 YSLEER. The length of the CDR3 is 15 residues. V was clipped by 0 bases and J by 5 bases, with 13 bases between them. The CDR3 DNA sequence: TGCGCCAGCAGCCAAGAGTGGGGAGGATGGACTGAAGCTTTCTTT. Translation: CASSQEWGGWTEAFF.